Detailed here is one T cell receptor beta chain. Its antigen is unknown. The data were taken from a study of CD8 T cells in Susac syndrome. Regarding the study as a whole: The TCR sequencing and HLA analysis in the study involved a relatively small number of individuals, as the study acknowledged.

TCR beta was sequenced from blood CD8+ and CD4+ T cells. With 3 bases removed from V and 0 bases from J, the gap between germline ends came to 9 bases. The CDR3 loop spans 15 amino acids. Germline CDR1 and CDR2: MNHEY and SVGEGT. The RNA, roughly 0.5 to 1 ug, was put through reverse transcription using random hexamers. By means of immunoSEQ multiplex PCR, TCR beta CDR3 spanning 54 Vbeta and 13 Jbeta underwent amplification. TCRdb passed the immunoSEQ multiplex PCR reads through MiXCR, listing each CDR3 protein once. The repertoire holds 150,000 or so distinct CDR3 sequences, around 94% seen once, with about 0.13% in the top ten.

J is TRBJ2-1 and V is TRBV6-2 or TRBV6-3, with D perhaps TRBD2 (6 bases). This TCR was sampled from a human donor in good health. Sequenced material: CD4+ T cells from PBMCs. CDR3 residues: CASSYIGSSYNEQFF. As DNA, the CDR3 is TGTGCCAGCAGTTATATCGGGAGCTCCTACAATGAGCAGTTCTTC.